Below, 32 T cell receptor beta chains from the same sample are listed, as sequenced in a study of early T cells in non-severe SARS-CoV-2 infection. TCRdb itself ran the 5' RACE reads through MiXCR, one entry per CDR3 protein. The profile shows about 60,000 distinct CDR3 sequences, approximately 14% of them singletons. Sequenced material: whole blood. Receptors were obtained from an adult who was a healthcare worker with PCR-confirmed SARS-CoV-2 infection or an uninfected control (not recorded which).

This clonotype was counted a single time. This chain uses TRBV27 with TRBJ2-7, with 8 bases matching TRBD1. The J segment lost 4 bases and the V segment lost 7 bases, leaving 18 bases of the junction unmatched. CDR1 and CDR2 (germline): MNHEY, SMNVEV (reference sequence). The CDR3 is made up of 17 amino acids. The CDR3 DNA follows: TGTGCCAGCACCCCCCTCCGGGGGACAGGAGAGAAGTACGAGCAGTACTTC. Protein: CASTPLRGTGEKYEQYF.

There are many counts of this clonotype. This rearrangement joins TRBV7-9 to TRBJ1-1; 9 bases line up with TRBD1. This CDR3 has 13 residues. The germline CDR1 and CDR2 sequences are SEHNR and FQNEAQ (reference sequence). J was trimmed by 3 bases and V by 5 bases; bases with no gene match: 1. DNA for the CDR3: TGTGCCAGCAGCGGGACAGGGCACACTGAAGCTTTCTTT. It codes for CASSGTGHTEAFF.

Only a few counts were recorded for this clonotype. The V and J genes are TRBV5-5 and TRBJ1-1; 7 bases agree with TRBD1. The CDR3 sequence is 14 residues long. Germline V gene sequence: CDR1 SGHKS, CDR2 YYEKEE (reference sequence). J was trimmed by 5 bases and V by 4 bases; bases with no gene match: 8. CDR3 amino acids: CASSTETGKTEAFF. As DNA, the CDR3 is TGTGCCAGCAGCACCGAGACAGGGAAAACTGAAGCTTTCTTT.

Many counts were recorded for this clonotype. The chain uses TRBV7-9 and TRBJ1-4, with a tentative D call TRBD1 (5 bases). Between the trimmed V and J ends, which lost 5 bases and 5 bases, there was a span of 15 bases. CDR3 length: 15 amino acids. The V gene's germline CDR1 is SEHNR and CDR2 FQNEAQ (reference sequence). In nucleotides, the CDR3 is TGTGCCAGCAGCCAGGCGGCACAGGAAAATGAAAAACTGTTTTTT. This sequence encodes CASSQAAQENEKLFF.

The table lists this clonotype with many counts. V is TRBV4-2 and J is TRBJ1-2, with D possibly matching TRBD1 (6 bases). Germline V lookup: CDR1 LGHNA, CDR2 YNFKEQ. The V end was cut by 1 base, the J end by 1 base, with 10 bases between. This CDR3 region has 15 residues. CDR3 bases: TGTGCCAGCAGCCAAGTCCTACAGGGTAACTATGGCTACACCTTC. It yields the protein CASSQVLQGNYGYTF.

This clonotype was counted many times. The chain couples TRBV10-2 to TRBJ2-5; 10 nucleotides align to TRBD1. CDR3 size: 14 residues. Germline V gives CDR1 WSHSY, CDR2 SAAADI. V was clipped by 8 bases and J by 5 bases; unmatched bases: 8. The chain's CDR3 is CASAIRTGGETQYF. DNA for the CDR3: TGCGCCAGCGCGATAAGGACAGGGGGTGAGACCCAGTACTTC.

This clonotype was counted ten times or more. This chain links TRBV15 with TRBJ2-7; TRBD1 aligns across 8 bases. The length of the CDR3 is 15 residues. Germline lookup yields CDR1 LNHNV and CDR2 YYDKDF (reference sequence). V shed 3 bases and J 3 bases; nucleotides not matched to a gene: 7. CDR3 region: CATSSESRGLYEQYF. In DNA, the CDR3 is TGTGCCACCAGCAGCGAATCCAGGGGGCTCTACGAGCAGTACTTC.

This clonotype was observed many times. The chain links TRBV20-1 to TRBJ2-3; 10 bases are shared with TRBD1. From germline, CDR1 is DFQATT and CDR2 SNEGSKA (reference sequence). V shed 3 bases, J shed 4 bases, and the junction held 7 bases outside the gene matches. The CDR3 has 15 residues. The CDR3 sequence is CSASLRQGAPDTQYF. CDR3 in DNA: TGCAGTGCTAGCCTCAGACAGGGGGCTCCAGATACGCAGTATTTT.

The chain combines TRBV12-3 or TRBV12-4 with TRBJ1-5; D possibly corresponds to TRBD1 (5 bases). This CDR3 is built from 17 residues. V lost 5 bases and J 0 bases, leaving 17 bases between the germline ends. CDR3 loop: CASSRRDGGGSNQPQHF. CDR3 DNA sequence: TGTGCCAGCAGTCGCCGGGACGGGGGAGGTAGCAATCAGCCCCAGCATTTT.

The CDR3 protein is CSARDPGTGVREQYF. CDR3 sequence (DNA): TGCAGTGCTAGAGATCCCGGGACAGGGGTAAGAGAGCAGTACTTC. V is TRBV20-1 and J is TRBJ2-7; TRBD1 matches at 10 bases. V lost 0 bases and J lost 7; bases outside the gene matches: 9. CDR3 size: 15 residues. The V gene's germline CDR1 is DFQATT and CDR2 SNEGSKA (reference sequence).

The sample holds a few counts of this clonotype. The chain has TRBV23-1 and TRBJ2-1, with 10 bases fitting TRBD2. TRBV23-1 belongs to the ORF category, with a function that is uncertain. CDR3 length: 18 amino acids. Unmatched junction bases numbered 18, after V lost 6 bases and J lost 7 bases. This chain's CDR3 is CASSPKRKRGGPGNEQFF. The CDR3 nucleotides read TGCGCCAGCAGCCCCAAGAGAAAGCGGGGGGGCCCGGGAAATGAGCAGTTCTTC.

The chain carries TRBV12-3 or TRBV12-4 and TRBJ1-3; D gene uncertain. The CDR3 is 13 residues long. V was trimmed by 4 bases and J by 4 bases, leaving 8 bases between them. CDR3 amino acids: CASSWGLGNTIYF. The CDR3 bases are TGTGCCAGCAGTTGGGGTTTGGGAAACACCATATATTTT.

Only a few counts were recorded for this clonotype. The genes are TRBV6-5 and TRBJ2-2; D unresolved. Trimming pared 8 bases from V and 7 bases from J, leaving 17 bases between. Germline CDR1 MNHEY, CDR2 SVGAGI. This CDR3 has 14 amino acids. The CDR3: CASRVKPDVGELFF. The CDR3, as DNA: TGTGCCAGCCGGGTCAAACCGGACGTCGGGGAGCTGTTTTTT.

This chain joins TRBV7-3 and TRBJ2-1, with 10 bases fitting TRBD2. Per the germline V gene, CDR1 is SGHTA and CDR2 is FQGTGA. Trimming at V came to 5 bases and at J to 3 bases, leaving 10 bases not matched to a gene. The CDR3 runs to 17 residues. The CDR3 spells CASSPQLAGGNYNEQFF. CDR3 nucleotide sequence: TGTGCCAGCAGCCCCCAGTTAGCGGGGGGCAACTACAATGAGCAGTTCTTC.

This clonotype was seen a handful of times. The rearrangement joins TRBV3-1 to TRBJ1-1; tentative D call: TRBD1 (5 bases). Per the germline V gene, CDR1 is LGHDT and CDR2 is YNNKEL (reference sequence). V dropped 3 bases and J dropped 4 bases, with 15 bases sitting between them. The CDR3 consists of 15 residues. CDR3 DNA: TGTGCCAGCAGCCAGAAGGGGACCCGGAGCACTGAAGCTTTCTTT. Encoded protein: CASSQKGTRSTEAFF.

This clonotype was recorded many times. The gene calls are TRBV24-1 and TRBJ2-5, with D possibly TRBD2 on 7 matching bases. V was shortened by 9 bases and J by 5 bases, with 21 bases between the two germline ends. Germline V gene lookup returns CDR1 KGHDR and CDR2 SFDVKD. The CDR3 contains 15 residues. Here the CDR3 reads CATSVGGGPRETQYF. CDR3 DNA: TGTGCCACCTCTGTAGGGGGGGGACCGAGGGAGACCCAGTACTTC.

This clonotype was seen a few times. This chain links TRBV5-1 with TRBJ2-7; TRBD1 matches at 8 bases. Germline V CDR1 and CDR2: SGHRS, YFSETQ. This CDR3 has 13 residues. V was clipped by 4 bases and J by 6 bases; unmatched bases: 6. The CDR3 bases are TGCGCCAGCAGCATCGGACAGGGAGGCGAGCAGTACTTC. It yields the protein CASSIGQGGEQYF.

This clonotype was seen a few times. This chain connects TRBV11-2 to TRBJ2-5; D might be TRBD2 (5 bases). The germline V and J ends were trimmed by 5 bases and 2 bases, with 15 bases remaining between them. From germline, CDR1 is SGHAT and CDR2 FQNNGV. The CDR3 has 15 residues. The CDR3 sequence is CASSPGRADQETQYF. CDR3 in DNA: TGTGCCAGCAGCCCCGGAAGAGCGGATCAAGAGACCCAGTACTTC.

This clonotype was counted a few times. The V call is TRBV14, the J call TRBJ2-3; D tentatively fits TRBD1 or TRBD2 (6 bases each). Germline V gene sequence: CDR1 SGHDN, CDR2 FVKESK. V was clipped by 1 base and J by 0 bases, with 8 bases between them. This CDR3 contains 15 residues. CDR3 in amino acids: CASSQGGASTDTQYF. CDR3 coding DNA: TGTGCCAGCAGCCAAGGGGGGGCTAGCACAGATACGCAGTATTTT.

This chain uses TRBV7-9 with TRBJ1-1, with D hard to call. The germline V gene has CDR1 SEHNR and CDR2 FQNEAQ (reference sequence). Trimming removed 1 base at V and 1 base at J, with 10 bases between. This CDR3 is built from 15 residues. CDR3 residues: CASSLVVFWNTEAFF. The CDR3 DNA reads TGTGCCAGCAGCTTAGTAGTCTTTTGGAACACTGAAGCTTTCTTT.

The genes are TRBV5-6 and TRBJ1-6; no reliable D call. There are 17 residues in the CDR3. Deletions cut 0 bases from V and 2 bases from J, with 12 bases between. Germline V gene lookup returns CDR1 SGHDT and CDR2 YYEEEE. Here the CDR3 reads CASSLAGGVTYNSPLHF. The CDR3 nucleotides are TGTGCCAGCAGCTTGGCGGGAGGTGTAACCTATAATTCACCCCTCCACTTT. The full variable domain, its missing parts supplied by reference TRBV5-6 and TRBJ1-6, is DAGVTQSPTHLIKTRGQQVTLRCSPKSGHDTVSWYQQALGQGPQFIFQYYEEEERQRGNFPDRFSGHQFPNYSSELNVNALLLGDSALYLCASSLAGGVTYNSPLHFGNGTRLTVT.

This clonotype was counted ten times or more. J is TRBJ1-1 and V is TRBV18, with TRBD1 as a possible D gene (6 bases). V was trimmed by 5 bases and J by 4 bases, leaving 11 bases between them. The CDR3 runs 13 residues. Germline lookup yields CDR1 KGHSH and CDR2 LQKENI. The CDR3 sequence is CASSEQGATEAFF. CDR3 bases: TGTGCCAGCTCAGAACAGGGTGCCACTGAAGCTTTCTTT.

The table lists this clonotype with a few counts. The V and J genes are TRBV7-9 and TRBJ1-1; no firm D call. Trimming left V 2 bases short and J 8 bases short, with 9 bases between. Per the germline V gene, CDR1 is SEHNR and CDR2 is FQNEAQ (reference sequence). The CDR3 is made up of 12 amino acids. The CDR3 region is CASSLIQSEAFF. The DNA for the CDR3 is TGTGCCAGCAGCTTAATACAGTCAGAAGCTTTCTTT.

The V gene is TRBV6-2 or TRBV6-3, the J gene TRBJ2-5; D is possibly TRBD1 (6 bases). Trimming cost V 6 bases and J 5 bases, with 16 bases left between them. Germline V lookup: CDR1 MNHEY, CDR2 SVGEGT. The CDR3 totals 14 residues. CDR3 residues: CASRGQGIVETQYF. The CDR3 region has the DNA TGTGCCAGCAGGGGTCAGGGGATCGTCGAGACCCAGTACTTC.

This clonotype was recorded many times. The chain combines TRBV9 with TRBJ1-2; TRBD1 matches 9 bases. CDR1 and CDR2 (germline): SGDLS, YYNGEE. This CDR3 is 13 amino acids long. V was pared by 7 bases and J by 6 bases, with 7 bases of the junction left unmatched. The CDR3 coding sequence is TGTGCCAGCTCCTATGGACAGGGGAATGGCTACACCTTC. Translation gives CASSYGQGNGYTF.

This clonotype was detected only a few times. The chain employs TRBV9 and TRBJ1-5; 9 positions agree with TRBD1. CDR1 and CDR2 (germline): SGDLS, YYNGEE. The CDR3 is 15 amino acids. V was pared by 4 bases and J by 2 bases, with 4 bases of the junction left unmatched. DNA for the CDR3: TGTGCCAGCAGCCGGGACAGGGCGGGCAATCAGCCCCAGCATTTT. As protein: CASSRDRAGNQPQHF. Complete variable domain (other parts from reference TRBV9 and TRBJ1-5): DSGVTQTPKHLITATGQRVTLRCSPRSGDLSVYWYQQSLDQGLQFLIQYYNGEERAKGNILERFSAQQFPDLHSELNLSSLELGDSALYFCASSRDRAGNQPQHFGDGTRLSIL.

This clonotype was recorded many times. The chain employs TRBV9 and TRBJ2-1; D unclear. Germline CDR1 is SGDLS and CDR2 is YYNGEE. V gave up 0 bases and J gave up 3 bases, with 10 bases separating them. CDR3 length: 15 residues. The CDR3: CASSVGATRYNEQFF. In nucleotides, the CDR3 is TGTGCCAGCAGCGTAGGGGCGACCCGCTACAATGAGCAGTTCTTC.

This clonotype was seen at least ten times. The rearrangement joins TRBV10-2 to TRBJ2-6, with D possibly TRBD1 on 5 matching bases. This CDR3 region has 17 residues. The germline V gene encodes CDR1 WSHSY and CDR2 SAAADI. Trimming left V 5 bases short and J 2 bases short, with 16 bases between. The CDR3 reads CASSKAQGSAGANVLTF. CDR3 bases: TGCGCCAGCAGTAAGGCGCAGGGTAGTGCTGGGGCCAACGTCCTGACTTTC.

This clonotype has a count of ten or more. The chain combines TRBV5-5 with TRBJ1-1; D is undetermined. CDR1 is SGHKS and CDR2 is YYEKEE in the germline V gene (reference sequence). With 0 bases removed from V and 3 bases from J, the gap between germline ends came to 12 bases. This CDR3 contains 15 residues. In nucleotides, the CDR3 is TGTGCCAGCAGCTTGGTTCTGGTCCTGGACACTGAAGCTTTCTTT. This encodes CASSLVLVLDTEAFF.

The chain carries TRBV20-1 and TRBJ2-3, with 14 bases that match TRBD2. V gave up 6 bases and J gave up 2 bases; unmatched junction bases: 16. CDR1 is DFQATT, CDR2 SNEGSKA, per germline (reference sequence). This CDR3 region has 19 residues. The CDR3 loop is CSALPGLAGAEWFTDTQYF. Here the CDR3 DNA reads TGCAGTGCCCTACCGGGACTAGCGGGGGCTGAGTGGTTCACAGATACGCAGTATTTT.

Turning to this clonotype: This may come from a read error, since a much larger clone is one base off. V usage is TRBV7-9 and J usage is TRBJ2-7; D perhaps matches TRBD1 (7 bases). The germline gives CDR1 SEHNR, CDR2 FQNEAQ (reference sequence). This CDR3 spans 15 amino acids. V was trimmed by 0 bases and J by 3 bases, leaving 12 bases between them. CDR3 protein: CASSLAAGGIYEQYF. CDR3 DNA sequence: TGTGCCAGCAGCTTAGCTGCAGGGGGGATCTACGAGCAGTACTTC.

This chain connects TRBV9 to TRBJ2-7; D call uncertain. CDR3 size: 13 residues. Trimming took off 0 bases at V and 5 bases at J, with 9 bases between the two ends. CDR1 is SGDLS, CDR2 YYNGEE, per germline. CDR3 residues: CASSVGFPDEQYF. CDR3 coding DNA: TGTGCCAGCAGCGTAGGCTTTCCCGACGAGCAGTACTTC.